A selection of T cell receptor beta chains follows, all from one sample in a study of T-cell reconstitution after alpha-beta-depleted transplantation in children. One entry per CDR3 protein results from TCRdb running MiXCR on the PCR reads. The data show about a million distinct CDR3 sequences, roughly 31% seen once. The sample was PBMCs, mostly from graft donor cells, taken 360 days after TCRalphabeta/CD19-depleted stem cell transplant. The receptors originated from a boy under two years old who had a stem cell transplant for SCID, so the T cells may come from the graft donor. Both conserved end residues are part of each CDR3. The D gene is left open where the match is weak. Clone size is stated in some rows and not others, as once, few, many or a class when expanded.

clone_size	v_call	j_call	d_call	cdr3_nt	cdr3_aa
.	TRBV28	TRBJ1-1	.	TGTGCCAGCAGTTTATTCGGGGAAGGGACTGAAGCTTTCTTT	CASSLFGEGTEAFF
few	TRBV12-3/TRBV12-4	TRBJ2-7	TRBD2	TGTGCCAGCGGTCCTTCCGGGACTAGCGGCCGCGAGCAGTACTTC	CASGPSGTSGREQYF
.	TRBV24-1	TRBJ2-2	TRBD1	TGTGCCACCAGTGACAGGGGGCCGGGGGAGCTGTTTTTT	CATSDRGPGELFF
few	TRBV9	TRBJ2-1	TRBD2	TGTGCCAGCAGCGTAGAGCGGGGGTCCTACAATGAGCAGTTCTTC	CASSVERGSYNEQFF
few	TRBV9	TRBJ2-1	.	TGTGCCAGCAGCGTAGTAGGGACGCCCCTCAATGAGCAGTTCTTC	CASSVVGTPLNEQFF
few	TRBV19	TRBJ2-3	.	TGTGCGAGTAGTGCAAACGGACTGCCGGGGGATACGCAGTATTTT	CASSANGLPGDTQYF
.	TRBV6-5	TRBJ2-3	TRBD2	TGTGCCAGCAGTTCCCCGTGGGAGGGTACGCAGTATTTT	CASSSPWEGTQYF
few	TRBV20-1	TRBJ2-3	.	TGCAGTGCTAGAGACCCCAAGACAGGCACAGATACGCAGTATTTT	CSARDPKTGTDTQYF
few	TRBV20-1	TRBJ2-2	TRBD2	TGCAGTGCTAGCACTAGCGGGGGGGGATACACCGGGGAGCTGTTTTTT	CSASTSGGGYTGELFF
.	TRBV5-4	TRBJ1-2	.	TGTGCCAGCAGCTTGGCTCAGCCTTTGGGCGGAACTAACTATGGCTACACCTTC	CASSLAQPLGGTNYGYTF
few	TRBV3-1	TRBJ2-1	.	TGTGCAGTGCAGGCCCTCAATGAGCAGTTCTTC	CAVQALNEQFF
once	TRBV29-1	TRBJ2-3	.	TGCAGCGTTGAAGATCCTCCCACCAGGGGCACAGATACGCAGTATTTT	CSVEDPPTRGTDTQYF
few	TRBV4-1	TRBJ2-7	TRBD1	TGCGCCAGCAGCCAAGTAAGGACAGGGGGCTACGAGCAGTACTTC	CASSQVRTGGYEQYF
few	TRBV7-2	TRBJ2-3	.	TGTGCCAGCAGCTTGGCCCCCCAGGGAGGGCAGTATTTT	CASSLAPQGGQYF
.	TRBV12-3/TRBV12-4	TRBJ2-1	.	TGTGCCAGCACTCCAAGGGGCGACCCAGCTTTCGGCTCCTACAATGAGCAGTTCTTC	CASTPRGDPAFGSYNEQFF
.	TRBV28	TRBJ2-3	TRBD2	TGTGCCAGCACCAGGGGACTAGCGGGGACCACGCAGTATTTT	CASTRGLAGTTQYF
many	TRBV3-1	TRBJ2-7	.	TGTGCCAGCAGCCAAGCCTACGAGCAGTACTTC	CASSQAYEQYF
few	TRBV27	TRBJ1-2	TRBD1	TGTGCCAGCAGTTTCTCAGGGGGCGCTGGCTATGGCTACACCTTC	CASSFSGGAGYGYTF
.	TRBV9	TRBJ2-5	TRBD2	TGTGCCAGCAGTCCCACTAGCGGCCTCTGGGAAGGCCAGTACTTC	CASSPTSGLWEGQYF
.	TRBV2	TRBJ1-1	.	TGTGCCAGCATCCGACGGCCCCGTGAGGCTTTCTTT	CASIRRPREAFF
few	TRBV6-5	TRBJ2-7	TRBD1	TGTGCCACCGCGGGACAGGTAGGAGAGCAGTACTTC	CATAGQVGEQYF
few	TRBV7-3	TRBJ2-7	TRBD1	TGTGCCAGCAGCTTGACAGGGCCTGGGTACGAGCAGTACTTC	CASSLTGPGYEQYF
.	TRBV20-1	TRBJ2-7	.	TGCAGTGCTACTATGGGGGGCGGCTACGAGCAGTACTTC	CSATMGGGYEQYF